This passage covers 3 T cell receptor beta chains from one sample sequenced in a study of cytomegalovirus exposure and HLA in healthy donors. The PCR employed 60 Vbeta primers together with 13 Jbeta primers. Clones were read by immunoSEQ multiplex PCR, and TCRdb kept only the in-frame ones, dropping some. The data hold 150,000 to 200,000 clones, with around four fifths observed a single time. Material: PBMCs. The receptors were sampled from a man aged 50-59 years in good health and CMV-seropositive.

This clone was detected once. This chain connects TRBV7-9 to TRBJ1-1; 7 bases are shared with TRBD1. CDR1 SEHNR and CDR2 FQNEAQ come from the germline V gene (reference sequence). The CDR3 has 14 amino acids. V shed 5 bases and J 1 base; nucleotides not matched to a gene: 4. The CDR3 loop is CASSVRQGNTEAFF. CDR3 bases: TGTGCCAGCAGCGTACGACAGGGGAACACTGAAGCTTTCTTT. Variable domain in full (rest from reference TRBV7-9 and TRBJ1-1): DTGVSQNPRHKITKRGQNVTFRCDPISEHNRLYWYRQTLGQGPEFLTYFQNEAQLEKSRLLSDRFSAERPKGSFSTLEIQRTEQGDSAMYLCASSVRQGNTEAFFGQGTRLTVV.

The chain combines TRBV9 with TRBJ2-7; D perhaps matches TRBD1 (6 bases). The CDR3 has 17 residues. V gave up 3 bases and J gave up 0 bases, with 19 bases separating them. The V gene's germline CDR1 is SGDLS and CDR2 YYNGEE. As DNA, the CDR3 is TGTGCCAGCAGCGCCTCTGCCATGACAGGCTACTCCTACGAGCAGTACTTC. Its protein is CASSASAMTGYSYEQYF.

This rearrangement joins TRBV30 to TRBJ1-6; 9 bases fit TRBD1. The V and J ends lost 5 bases and 7 bases, in that order; junction bases with no gene match: 3. The V gene's germline CDR1 is GTSNPN and CDR2 SVGIG (reference sequence). This CDR3 has 13 residues. The CDR3 reads CAWQQGANSPLHF. DNA for the CDR3: TGTGCCTGGCAACAGGGGGCGAATTCACCCCTCCACTTT.